These T cell receptor beta chains were read from a single sample in a study of glioma-infiltrating T cells. TCRdb re-called the multiplex PCR reads with MiXCR, one entry per CDR3 protein. The repertoire holds under 150,000 distinct CDR3 sequences, with around 23% as singletons. Sequencing input: glioma tissue, nonneoplastic brain tissue, or PBMCs (not recorded which). These receptors originate from a human donor with low-grade glioma or glioblastoma, undergoing nonglioma brain surgery, or in good health (not recorded which). Each CDR3 is given with its conserved first and last residue. D genes are given only for firm matches. Only part of the rows carry a size: once, few, many, or a class if the clone is expanded.

>NA|TRBJ1-5|NA|TRBV19
TGTGCCAGTAAGTCGGGCGGACAGCCTTATAGCAATCAGCCCCAGCATTTT
CASKSGGQPYSNQPQHF
>NA|TRBJ2-3|TRBD2|TRBV4-1
TGCGCCAGCAGCCAAGGCGGCAGCGGGGGGACAGATACGCAGTATTTT
CASSQGGSGGTDTQYF
>few|TRBJ1-3|NA|TRBV6-5
TGTGCCAGCAGTTACTCGAGTGCCGGGGTCGGAAACACCATATATTTT
CASSYSSAGVGNTIYF
>NA|TRBJ1-1|NA|TRBV3-1
TGTGCCAGCAGCCAAATGTACACGGCGGACACTGAAGCTTTCTTT
CASSQMYTADTEAFF
>few|TRBJ2-1|NA|TRBV7-9
TGTGCCAGCAACTTAGGGTCCCGGGGGAATGAGCAGTTCTTC
CASNLGSRGNEQFF
>many|TRBJ1-1|NA|TRBV6-2/TRBV6-3
TGTGCCAGCAGTTTCTCTCGTGAAGCTTTCTTT
CASSFSREAFF
>NA|TRBJ2-5|TRBD1|TRBV2
TGTGCCACCCGACAGGGGGGGGAGACCCAGTACTTC
CATRQGGETQYF
>many|TRBJ1-1|NA|TRBV28
TGTGCCAGTTGGGGGCTACTGAACACTGAAGCTTTCTTT
CASWGLLNTEAFF
>many|TRBJ2-5|NA|TRBV6-2/TRBV6-3
TGTGCCAGCAGTTACCACGAGACCCAGTACTTC
CASSYHETQYF
>NA|TRBJ2-4|NA|TRBV7-2
TGTGCCAGCAGCTTACGTCCAGTCGACGACATTCAGTACTTC
CASSLRPVDDIQYF
>NA|TRBJ2-5|NA|TRBV15
TGCGCCACCAGCAGAGGTGCAGCGGACTACCAAGAGACCCAGTACTTC
CATSRGAADYQETQYF
>NA|TRBJ1-1|NA|TRBV18
TGTGCCAGCTCCTCCGGGACGGGCACTGAAGCTTTCTTT
CASSSGTGTEAFF
>NA|TRBJ2-6|NA|TRBV19
TGTGCCAGTAAACCCTTCTCTGGGGCCAACGTCCTGACTTTC
CASKPFSGANVLTF
>few|TRBJ2-3|NA|TRBV6-1
TGTGCCAGCAGACTTCAGGTTAGCACAGATACGCAGTATTTT
CASRLQVSTDTQYF
>NA|TRBJ2-5|TRBD2|TRBV18
TGTGCCAGCTCACTGTCTAGCGGGGGCCAAGAGACCCAGTACTTC
CASSLSSGGQETQYF
>NA|TRBJ2-5|TRBD2|TRBV7-2
TGTGCCAGCAGCTTAGGACTAGCCGGTGGGACCCAGTACTTC
CASSLGLAGGTQYF
>NA|TRBJ1-1|NA|TRBV2
TGTGCCAGCAGTGATGGATCGGGCACTGAAGCTTTCTTT
CASSDGSGTEAFF
>NA|TRBJ1-3|NA|TRBV2
TGTGCCAGCAGTGCCGGTGGAAACACCATATATTTT
CASSAGGNTIYF
>few|TRBJ2-1|NA|TRBV7-9
TGTGCCAGCAGGGTGTTGGACTCCTACAATGAGCAGTTCTTC
CASRVLDSYNEQFF
>NA|TRBJ2-1|TRBD2|TRBV27
TGTGCCAGCAACGTGGGTAGCGGGGGGCCGACCTACAATGAGCAGTTCTTC
CASNVGSGGPTYNEQFF
>few|TRBJ2-5|NA|TRBV6-1
TGTGCCAGCAGCCAAATGGGTGGGGCGACCCAGTACTTC
CASSQMGGATQYF
>NA|TRBJ2-2|NA|TRBV11-2
TGTGCCAGCAGCTTAGTGGTGACTAGGGAGAACACCGGGGAGCTGTTTTTT
CASSLVVTRENTGELFF
>NA|TRBJ1-4|NA|TRBV27
TGTGCCAGCAGCCCAATTCAGGGAGTAGGTCATGAAAAACTTTTTTTT
CASSPIQGVGHEKLFF
>few|TRBJ2-5|NA|TRBV19
TGTGCCAGTAGTATCGCTTTCGGGTTGGAGACCCAGTACTTC
CASSIAFGLETQYF
>few|TRBJ1-3|NA|TRBV5-5
TGTGCCAGCAGCTCGGCCCCTAGAGACTCTGGAAACACCATATATTTT
CASSSAPRDSGNTIYF
>few|TRBJ1-5|NA|TRBV27
TGTGCCAGCAGTGAAGGGGATGGCAATCAGCCCCAGCATTTT
CASSEGDGNQPQHF
>few|TRBJ2-5|TRBD2|TRBV5-6
TGTGCCAGCAGCTTAGGACTAGCGGGGGGTCAACAGACCCAGTACTTC
CASSLGLAGGQQTQYF
>NA|TRBJ2-3|TRBD2|TRBV7-9
TGTGCCAGCAGCTTAGATCTAGCGGGGGGGCCTCAAGATACGCAGTATTTT
CASSLDLAGGPQDTQYF
>NA|TRBJ1-5|TRBD1|TRBV6-4
TGTGCCAGCAGTGATGTCGGACAGGTCGGTCAGCCCCAGCATTTT
CASSDVGQVGQPQHF
>NA|TRBJ2-5|NA|TRBV20-1
TGCAGTGCTAGATCATCACAGGGCCGAGAGACCCAGTACTTC
CSARSSQGRETQYF
>many|TRBJ1-6|NA|TRBV14
TGTGCCAGCAGCCAAGTTTCTACATATTCACCCCTCCACTTT
CASSQVSTYSPLHF
>few|TRBJ1-1|NA|TRBV20-1
TGCAGTGCTTTTTGGGGGGTCACTGAAGCTTTCTTT
CSAFWGVTEAFF